A single sample gave rise to the 20 T cell receptor beta chains below, sequenced in a study of blood T cell repertoires in COVID-19 (dated by TCRdb to 2018 to 2021). Receptor libraries were prepared by the immunoSEQ multiplex PCR assay. As stored in TCRdb, this immuneACCESS dataset retains in-frame rearrangements with V and J assigned. A fraction of the clones does not appear; measured against another copy, unresolved V genes explain less than half of the discrepancy, and the remainder lacks a known reason. Present in this sample are 60,000 to 80,000 clones, 85% to 90% of which were seen just once. Of the sample, 18% falls within the top ten clones. Sequenced sample: peripheral blood. Receptors originate from a woman aged 55-69 years with COVID-19, enrolled during active disease.

The V gene is TRBV30, the J gene TRBJ1-6, with TRBD1 matching over 7 bases. V shed 1 base and J 5 bases; nucleotides not matched to a gene: 2. Germline loops: CDR1 GTSNPN, CDR2 SVGIG (reference sequence). There are 14 residues in the CDR3. CDR3 DNA: TGTGCCTGGAGTGCCGGACAGGATAATTCACCCCTCCACTTT. Its translation is CAWSAGQDNSPLHF.

This chain uses TRBV28 with TRBJ1-1, with D maybe TRBD1 (5 bases). Germline V gene sequence: CDR1 MDHEN, CDR2 SYDVKM. This CDR3 region has 15 residues. Trimming left V 4 bases short and J 4 bases short, with 16 bases between. The CDR3 loop reads CASSSHLLGGTEAFF. Written as DNA, the CDR3 is TGTGCCAGCAGTTCCCATCTCCTCGGGGGCACTGAAGCTTTCTTT.

This clone was detected once. The chain uses TRBV6-5 and TRBJ2-7; TRBD2 matches 7 bases. Germline loops: CDR1 MNHEY, CDR2 SVGAGI. V lost 0 bases and J lost 7; bases outside the gene matches: 3. The CDR3 runs to 13 residues. CDR3 nucleotides: TGTGCCAGCAGTTACTCCGGGCGGGGGGAGCAGTACTTC. As protein: CASSYSGRGEQYF.

This clone was recorded only once. V gene TRBV19 combines with J gene TRBJ2-1, with TRBD2 identical over 11 bases. The ends lost 6 bases at V and 0 bases at J; junction bases unmatched: 7. Per germline, CDR1 LNHDA and CDR2 SQIVND (reference sequence). This CDR3 comprises 17 residues. CDR3 in amino acids: CASRPGTSGNSYNEQFF. DNA for the CDR3: TGTGCCAGTAGGCCTGGGACTAGCGGAAACTCCTACAATGAGCAGTTCTTC.

The rearrangement uses TRBV5-1 and TRBJ2-1; perhaps TRBD2 as D (5 bases). The CDR3 loop spans 13 amino acids. CDR1 and CDR2 (germline): SGHRS, YFSETQ. V was cut by 3 bases and J by 7 bases, with 11 bases left in between. CDR3 sequence reads: CASSSEGRNEQFF. The DNA of the CDR3 is TGCGCCAGCAGCTCCGAGGGCCGTAATGAGCAGTTCTTC. Filled out from reference TRBV5-1 and TRBJ2-1, the complete variable domain reads KAGVTQTPRYLIKTRGQQVTLSCSPISGHRSVSWYQQTPGQGLQFLFEYFSETQRNKGNFPGRFSGRQFSNSRSEMNVSTLELGDSALYLCASSSEGRNEQFFGPGTRLTVL.

The rearrangement links TRBV7-6 to TRBJ2-3, with 7 bases matching TRBD2. Germline V lookup: CDR1 SGHVS, CDR2 FNYEAQ. The CDR3 consists of 14 residues. Trimming cost V 3 bases and J 10 bases; bases outside gene matches: 10. CDR3 nucleotides: TGTGCCAGCAGCTTTGGGGGGAGGGCCTTGGCGCAGTATTTT. This codes for CASSFGGRALAQYF.

CDR3 sequence: CASSLGGQVWSKNIQYF. CDR3 nucleotide sequence: TGTGCCAGCAGCTTAGGGGGACAGGTGTGGTCGAAAAACATTCAGTACTTC. V is TRBV7-6 and J is TRBJ2-4, with TRBD1 matching over 8 bases. The V segment lost 1 base and the J segment 4 bases; nucleotides outside the gene matches: 9. Germline V CDR1 and CDR2: SGHVS, FNYEAQ. The CDR3 length is 17 residues.

This chain connects TRBV21-1 to TRBJ1-6; TRBD1, the table's D call, was not compared with the DNA. TRBV21-1 is a recognized pseudogene. The CDR3 spans 15 residues. As DNA, the CDR3 is TGTGCCAGCAGCAGCGGGGACAGTGATAATTCACCCCTCCACTTT. This codes for CASSSGDSDNSPLHF.

The rearrangement links TRBV10-3 to TRBJ1-2; D is uncertain. V lost 10 bases and J 1 base, leaving 10 bases between the germline ends. The CDR3 consists of 12 residues. In germline, CDR1 is ENHRY, CDR2 SYGVKD. CDR3 sequence: CATGGSNYGYTF. The CDR3 DNA is TGTGCCACGGGTGGCAGTAACTATGGCTACACCTTC.

The chain recombines TRBV7-2 with TRBJ2-1; TRBD2 aligns across 8 bases. Germline-derived CDR1 and CDR2 are SGHTA and FQGNSA. V gave up 1 base and J gave up 6 bases; unmatched junction bases: 11. The CDR3 has 17 amino acids. The chain's CDR3 is CASSLVPVTSVTNEQFF. In nucleotides, the CDR3 is TGTGCCAGCAGCTTAGTCCCCGTGACTAGCGTGACCAATGAGCAGTTCTTC.

V usage is TRBV6-5 and J usage is TRBJ1-1, with D possibly TRBD1 on 6 matching bases. Germline V gene lookup returns CDR1 MNHEY and CDR2 SVGAGI. The CDR3 length is 12 residues. The germline V and J ends were trimmed by 6 bases and 7 bases, with 12 bases remaining between them. The CDR3 loop is CASSRTVNEAFF. The CDR3, as DNA: TGTGCCAGCAGCCGGACAGTAAATGAAGCTTTCTTT.

The chain's CDR3 is CASSPGQLGTEAFF. The CDR3 DNA reads TGTGCCAGCAGCCCGGGACAGTTGGGCACTGAAGCTTTCTTT. J is TRBJ1-1 and V is TRBV6-2 or TRBV6-3; 7 nucleotides line up with TRBD1. The V gene's germline CDR1 is MNHEY and CDR2 SVGEGT. The CDR3 spans 14 residues. J lost 4 bases, V lost 6 bases, and 8 bases had no gene match.

The chain employs TRBV20-1 and TRBJ1-1; 8 positions match TRBD1. Germline lookup yields CDR1 DFQATT and CDR2 SNEGSKA (reference sequence). The CDR3 has 11 amino acids. The DNA of the CDR3 is TGCAGAATGACAGGGGTTCCCGAAGCTTTCTTT. Amino acids: CRMTGVPEAFF.

The chain employs TRBV12-3 or TRBV12-4 and TRBJ2-7; TRBD1 agrees at 9 bases. The CDR3 extends over 13 amino acids. The V gene end was trimmed by 5 bases and the J gene end by 5 bases; junction bases not matched to a gene: 4. CDR3 in amino acids: CASSPRTGDEQYF. DNA for the CDR3: TGTGCCAGCAGTCCCCGGACAGGGGACGAGCAGTACTTC.

V and J are TRBV19 and TRBJ2-7; 7 bases are shared with TRBD1. The V segment lost 5 bases and the J segment 0 bases; nucleotides outside the gene matches: 7. Germline V gene lookup returns CDR1 LNHDA and CDR2 SQIVND (reference sequence). There are 15 residues in the CDR3. The CDR3 DNA reads as TGTGCCAGTAGTTTTTACTCAGGGGGCTCCTACGAGCAGTACTTC. It specifies CASSFYSGGSYEQYF.

The chain employs TRBV24-1 and TRBJ1-5, with TRBD1 identical over 8 bases. The germline V gene encodes CDR1 KGHDR and CDR2 SFDVKD. V dropped 5 bases and J dropped 5; count of bases not matched to a gene: 4. CDR3 length equals 14 residues. The CDR3 region has the DNA TGTGCCACCAGTGTCAGACAGGGGTATCAGCCCCAGCATTTT. Translated: CATSVRQGYQPQHF.

This clone was counted only a few times. The chain carries TRBV5-1 and TRBJ2-2, with TRBD1 as a possible D gene (7 bases). This CDR3 has 16 residues. Germline-derived CDR1 and CDR2 are SGHRS and YFSETQ. V dropped 0 bases and J dropped 3 bases, with 12 bases sitting between them. The CDR3 reads CASSLEEGADTGELFF. In DNA, the CDR3 is TGCGCCAGCAGCTTGGAGGAGGGGGCGGACACCGGGGAGCTGTTTTTT.

This chain joins TRBV30 and TRBJ1-1; 8 bases are shared with TRBD1. V was clipped by 3 bases and J by 1 base; unmatched bases: 1. In germline, CDR1 is GTSNPN, CDR2 SVGIG (reference sequence). The CDR3 runs to 13 residues. CDR3 region: CAWRGQGNTEAFF. The DNA for the CDR3 is TGTGCCTGGAGAGGACAGGGGAACACTGAAGCTTTCTTT.

The chain has TRBV5-1 and TRBJ1-2, with D perhaps TRBD1 (6 bases). The germline V gene has CDR1 SGHRS and CDR2 YFSETQ. The ends were cut back, 0 bases at V and 4 bases at J, with 13 bases in the middle. The CDR3 is made up of 15 amino acids. In nucleotides, the CDR3 is TGCGCCAGCAGCTTGGTGGCAGGGGAGGGCTATGGCTACACCTTC. Residues: CASSLVAGEGYGYTF.

The sample holds a few counts of this clone. The chain has TRBV29-1 and TRBJ1-5, with D possibly matching TRBD1 (6 bases). The germline CDR1 and CDR2 sequences are SQVTM and ANQGSEA. V was cut by 6 bases and J by 7 bases, with 16 bases left in between. CDR3 length equals 13 residues. CDR3 bases: TGCAGCGTCCAACAGGGCGGTGGGCAGCCCCAGCATTTT. This sequence encodes CSVQQGGGQPQHF.